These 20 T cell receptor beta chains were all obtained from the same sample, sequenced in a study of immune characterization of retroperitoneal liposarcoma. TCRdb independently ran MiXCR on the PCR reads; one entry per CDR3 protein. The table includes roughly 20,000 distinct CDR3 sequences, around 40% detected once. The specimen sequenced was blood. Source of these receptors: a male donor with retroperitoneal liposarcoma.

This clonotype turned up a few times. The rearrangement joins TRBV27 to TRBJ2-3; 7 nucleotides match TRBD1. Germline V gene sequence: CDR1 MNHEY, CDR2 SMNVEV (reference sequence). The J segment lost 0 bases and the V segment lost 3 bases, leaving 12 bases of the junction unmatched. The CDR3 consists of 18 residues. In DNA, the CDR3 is TGTGCCAGCAGTTTTCGGCCTGACAGGGCCGTTAGCACAGATACGCAGTATTTT. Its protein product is CASSFRPDRAVSTDTQYF.

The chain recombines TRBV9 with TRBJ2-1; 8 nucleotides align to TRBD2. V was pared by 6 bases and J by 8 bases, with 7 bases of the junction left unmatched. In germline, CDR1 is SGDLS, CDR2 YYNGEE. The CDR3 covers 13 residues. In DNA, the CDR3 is TGTGCCAGCAACCTAGCGGGTACCGATGAGCAGTTCTTC. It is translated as CASNLAGTDEQFF.

CDR3 amino acids: CASNEGLDQETQYF. DNA for the CDR3: TGTGCCAGCAATGAAGGACTAGACCAAGAGACCCAGTACTTC. The rearrangement joins TRBV27 to TRBJ2-5; 7 bases are shared with TRBD2. The CDR3 covers 14 residues. With 7 bases clipped from V and 0 bases from J, the junction kept 5 bases outside the gene matches. Germline V CDR1 and CDR2: MNHEY, SMNVEV (reference sequence).

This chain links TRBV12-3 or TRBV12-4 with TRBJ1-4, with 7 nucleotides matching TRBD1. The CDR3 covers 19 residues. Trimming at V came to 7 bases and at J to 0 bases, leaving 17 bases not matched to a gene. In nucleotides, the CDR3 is TGTGCCAGCAAAATATTGACAGGGATGGGGGGTGCAACTAATGAAAAACTGTTTTTT. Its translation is CASKILTGMGGATNEKLFF.

The CDR3 region is CASSYGLGAMNTEAFF. In DNA, the CDR3 is TGTGCCAGCAGTTACGGTCTGGGGGCGATGAACACTGAAGCTTTCTTT. This rearrangement joins TRBV6-8 to TRBJ1-1; D possibly corresponds to TRBD1 (6 bases). Trimming took 2 bases from V and 0 from J, leaving 13 bases between them. Germline CDR1 MNHGY, CDR2 SAAAGT. The CDR3 extends over 16 amino acids.

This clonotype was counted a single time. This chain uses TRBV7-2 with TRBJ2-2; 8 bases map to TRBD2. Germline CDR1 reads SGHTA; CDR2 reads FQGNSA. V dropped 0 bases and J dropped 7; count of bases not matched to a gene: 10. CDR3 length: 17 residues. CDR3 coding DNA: TGTGCCAGCAGCTTAGCGGCCAGCGGGAGACGCGGCGGGGAGCTGTTTTTT. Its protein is CASSLAASGRRGGELFF. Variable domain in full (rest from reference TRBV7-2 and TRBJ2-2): GAGVSQSPSNKVTEKGKDVELRCDPISGHTALYWYRQSLGQGLEFLIYFQGNSAPDKSGLPSDRFSAERTGGSVSTLTIQRTQQEDSAVYLCASSLAASGRRGGELFFGEGSRLTVL.

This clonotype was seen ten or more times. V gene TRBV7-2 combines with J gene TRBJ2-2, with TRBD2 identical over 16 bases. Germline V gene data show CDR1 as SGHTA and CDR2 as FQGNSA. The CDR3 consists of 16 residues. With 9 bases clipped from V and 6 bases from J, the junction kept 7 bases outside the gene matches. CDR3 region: CASLGTSGRAAGELFF. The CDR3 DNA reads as TGTGCCAGTTTGGGGACTAGCGGGAGGGCCGCCGGGGAGCTGTTTTTT.

In DNA, the CDR3 is TGTGCCAGCATCCGAGGGCAGGGAAGTCGTGAGACCCAGTACTTC. It translates to CASIRGQGSRETQYF. V usage is TRBV6-1 and J usage is TRBJ2-1; perhaps D is TRBD1 or TRBD2 (5 bases each). Judging by the DNA end, TRBJ2-5 fits better; the J call may be wrong. From germline, CDR1 is MNHNS and CDR2 SASEGT. The CDR3 has 15 residues.

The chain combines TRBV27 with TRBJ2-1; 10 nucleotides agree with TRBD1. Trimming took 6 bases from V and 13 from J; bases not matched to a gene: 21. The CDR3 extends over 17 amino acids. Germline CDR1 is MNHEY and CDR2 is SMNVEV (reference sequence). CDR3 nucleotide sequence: TGTGCCAGCAGACCCGGGGGGGACAGGGGACGGACTGGGTATCAGTTCTTC. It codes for CASRPGGDRGRTGYQFF.

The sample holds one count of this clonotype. The CDR3 region has the DNA TGTGCCTCCGGGGGGGGGGGGGGCCCCTACAATGAGCAGTACTTC. It specifies CASGGGGGPYNEQYF. The V call is TRBV12-3 or TRBV12-4, the J call TRBJ2-5; 8 positions agree with TRBD2. The CDR3 contains 15 residues. With V trimmed by 11 bases and J by 11 bases, 22 bases remained unmatched.

The CDR3 region is CASSALAGPQETQYF. CDR3 in DNA: TGTGCCAGCAGTGCCCTAGCGGGTCCTCAAGAGACCCAGTACTTC. The chain couples TRBV6-1 to TRBJ2-5; 8 positions match TRBD2. The germline CDR1 and CDR2 sequences are MNHNS and SASEGT. The CDR3 contains 15 residues. V dropped 4 bases and J dropped 2; count of bases not matched to a gene: 6.

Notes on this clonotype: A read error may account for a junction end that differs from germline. The CDR3: CASRLTVLIGRAHVF. The CDR3 DNA reads TGTGCCAGCAGGCTGACCGTGCTGATCGGAAGAGCACACGTCTTT. The rearrangement links TRBV6-1 to TRBJ1-1, with D unclear. This CDR3 has 15 residues. Germline-derived CDR1 and CDR2 are MNHNS and SASEGT.

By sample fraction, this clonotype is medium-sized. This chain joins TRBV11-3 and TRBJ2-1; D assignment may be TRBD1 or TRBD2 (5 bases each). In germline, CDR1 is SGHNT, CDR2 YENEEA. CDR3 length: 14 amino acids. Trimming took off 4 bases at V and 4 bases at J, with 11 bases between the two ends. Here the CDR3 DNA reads TGTGCCAGCAGCTCGGGACGGATATACAATGAGCAGTTCTTC. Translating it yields CASSSGRIYNEQFF.

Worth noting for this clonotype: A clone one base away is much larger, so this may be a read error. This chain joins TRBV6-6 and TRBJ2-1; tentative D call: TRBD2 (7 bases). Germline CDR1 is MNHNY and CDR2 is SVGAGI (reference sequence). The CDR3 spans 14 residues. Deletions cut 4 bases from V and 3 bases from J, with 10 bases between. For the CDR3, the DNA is TGTGCCAGCAGTTCTAGGGGGGGCTACAATGAGCAGTTCTTC. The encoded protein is CASSSRGGYNEQFF.

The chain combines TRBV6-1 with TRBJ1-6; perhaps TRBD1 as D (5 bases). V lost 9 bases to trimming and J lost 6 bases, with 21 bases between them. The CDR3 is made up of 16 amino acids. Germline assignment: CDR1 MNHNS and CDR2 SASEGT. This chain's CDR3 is CARGVKGPGFNSPLHF. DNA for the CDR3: TGTGCCAGGGGGGTTAAAGGACCGGGATTTAATTCACCCCTCCACTTT.

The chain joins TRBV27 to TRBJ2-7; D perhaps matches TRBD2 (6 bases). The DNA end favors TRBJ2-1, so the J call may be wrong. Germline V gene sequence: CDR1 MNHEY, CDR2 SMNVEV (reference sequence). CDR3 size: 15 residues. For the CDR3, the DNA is TGTGCCAGCAGTGCACTGGGGGGAGCTTTAGGTGAGCAGTTCTTC. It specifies CASSALGGALGEQFF.

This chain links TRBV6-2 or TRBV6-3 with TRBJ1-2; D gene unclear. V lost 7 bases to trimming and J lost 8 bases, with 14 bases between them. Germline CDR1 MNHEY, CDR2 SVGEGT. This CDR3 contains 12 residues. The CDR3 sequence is CASTQSPSGYTF. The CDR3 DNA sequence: TGTGCCAGCACCCAAAGCCCCAGCGGCTACACCTTC.

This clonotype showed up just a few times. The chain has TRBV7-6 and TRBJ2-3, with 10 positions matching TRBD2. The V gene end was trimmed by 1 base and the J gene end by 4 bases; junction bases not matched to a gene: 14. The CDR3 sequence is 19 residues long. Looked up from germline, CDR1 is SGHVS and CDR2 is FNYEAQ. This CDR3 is CASSLEATSGLRGPDTQYF. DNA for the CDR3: TGTGCCAGCAGCTTAGAAGCGACTAGCGGGCTCCGAGGGCCAGATACGCAGTATTTT.

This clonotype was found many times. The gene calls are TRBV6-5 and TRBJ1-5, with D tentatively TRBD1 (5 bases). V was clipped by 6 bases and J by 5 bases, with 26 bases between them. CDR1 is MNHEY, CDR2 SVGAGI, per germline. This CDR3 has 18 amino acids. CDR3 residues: CASSPSSFGHRVYQPQHF. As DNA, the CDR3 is TGTGCCAGCAGCCCATCCTCTTTCGGACACAGAGTCTATCAGCCCCAGCATTTT.

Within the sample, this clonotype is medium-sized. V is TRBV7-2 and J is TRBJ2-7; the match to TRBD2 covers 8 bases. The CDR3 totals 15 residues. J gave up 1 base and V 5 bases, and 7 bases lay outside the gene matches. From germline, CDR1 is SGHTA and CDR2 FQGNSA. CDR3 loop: CASSPLRGGSYEQYF. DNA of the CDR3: TGTGCCAGCAGCCCCCTACGGGGGGGATCCTACGAGCAGTACTTC.